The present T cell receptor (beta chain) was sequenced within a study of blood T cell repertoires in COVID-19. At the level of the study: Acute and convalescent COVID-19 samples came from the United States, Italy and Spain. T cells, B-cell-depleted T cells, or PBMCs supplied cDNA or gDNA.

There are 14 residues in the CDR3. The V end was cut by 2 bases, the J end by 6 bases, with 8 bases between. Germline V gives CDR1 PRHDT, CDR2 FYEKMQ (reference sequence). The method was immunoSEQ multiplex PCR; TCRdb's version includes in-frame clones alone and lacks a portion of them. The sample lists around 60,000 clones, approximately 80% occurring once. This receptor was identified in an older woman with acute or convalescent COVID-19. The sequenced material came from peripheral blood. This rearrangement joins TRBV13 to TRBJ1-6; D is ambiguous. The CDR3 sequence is CASSLRLLNSPLHF. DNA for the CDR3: TGTGCCAGCAGCTTACGACTCCTTAATTCACCCCTCCACTTT.